A single sample is the source of the 10 T cell receptor beta chains below, sequenced in a study of cytomegalovirus exposure and HLA in healthy donors. The PCR was carried out with 60 Vbeta primers and 13 Jbeta primers. The protocol was immunoSEQ multiplex PCR, while the TCRdb copy is restricted to in-frame clones and leaves out a portion. The sample contains about 65,000 clones, 70% to 85% of which appear only once. Specimen: PBMCs. These receptors originate from a girl aged 5 to 17 in good health and CMV-seropositive.

This clone appeared once. The rearrangement links TRBV18 to TRBJ2-5; 9 nucleotides line up with TRBD2. Germline trimming cut 3 bases from V and 3 bases from J; bases unmatched to any gene: 5. Germline lookup yields CDR1 KGHSH and CDR2 LQKENI. CDR3 size: 15 residues. CDR3 residues: CASSPAGGLEETQYF. The CDR3 DNA is TGTGCCAGCTCACCGGCGGGAGGGCTCGAAGAGACCCAGTACTTC. Supplemented by reference TRBV18 and TRBJ2-5, the full variable domain reads NAGVMQNPRHLVRRRGQEARLRCSPMKGHSHVYWYRQLPEEGLKFMVYLQKENIIDESGMPKERFSAEFPKEGPSILRIQQVVRGDSAAYFCASSPAGGLEETQYFGPGTRLLVL.

The chain has TRBV7-8 and TRBJ2-7; a possible D gene is TRBD2 (5 bases). Germline CDR1 and CDR2: SGHVS and FQNEAQ. With 5 bases removed from V and 4 bases from J, the gap between germline ends came to 15 bases. The CDR3 runs 14 residues. This chain's CDR3 is CASSALRGVYEQYF. Written as DNA, the CDR3 is TGTGCCAGCAGCGCATTACGGGGTGTATACGAGCAGTACTTC.

This CDR3 reads CASSQEHRGEKLFF. CDR3 DNA sequence: TGCGCCAGCAGCCAAGAACATCGGGGGGAAAAACTGTTTTTT. The chain couples TRBV4-3 to TRBJ1-4, with D tentatively TRBD1 (5 bases). The germline V gene has CDR1 LGHNA and CDR2 YSLEER. The V end was cut by 0 bases, the J end by 8 bases, with 10 bases between. The CDR3 covers 14 residues.

This clone came up a few times. The rearrangement joins TRBV27 to TRBJ1-2; 8 bases fit TRBD1. The CDR3 extends over 14 amino acids. V was clipped by 3 bases and J by 7 bases; unmatched bases: 7. Per germline, CDR1 MNHEY and CDR2 SMNVEV (reference sequence). The CDR3 spells CASSFEQGVGGYTF. The CDR3 DNA reads TGTGCCAGCAGTTTTGAACAGGGGGTTGGTGGCTACACCTTC.

The chain uses TRBV4-2 and TRBJ1-2; a weak D match, TRBD1 (6 bases). The CDR3 has 18 amino acids. The germline V gene encodes CDR1 LGHNA and CDR2 YNFKEQ. V gave up 0 bases and J gave up 3 bases, with 20 bases separating them. The CDR3 spells CASSQDSLFGDTYYGYTF. The CDR3 DNA reads as TGTGCCAGCAGCCAAGATTCTCTTTTCGGGGACACGTACTATGGCTACACCTTC.

V is TRBV5-6 and J is TRBJ2-3, with 8 bases aligning to TRBD2. The CDR3 has 16 residues. With 1 base clipped from V and 4 bases from J, the junction kept 8 bases outside the gene matches. Germline V gene sequence: CDR1 SGHDT, CDR2 YYEEEE. The CDR3 DNA is TGTGCCAGCAGCTTGAGACGGGAGGGCCCTCCAGATACGCAGTATTTT. Protein product: CASSLRREGPPDTQYF.

This chain uses TRBV7-8 with TRBJ2-1, with D perhaps matching TRBD1 (5 bases). CDR3 size: 14 residues. Germline V gene sequence: CDR1 SGHVS, CDR2 FQNEAQ. The V end was cut by 6 bases, the J end by 0 bases, with 9 bases between. The CDR3 nucleotides read TGTGCCAGCAGGCAGGACAACTCCTACAATGAGCAGTTCTTC. Translating it yields CASRQDNSYNEQFF.

The DNA for the CDR3 is TGTGCCAGCAGCATAAGCCTGGAGCAGTTCTTC. As protein: CASSISLEQFF. The chain uses TRBV7-8 and TRBJ2-1; D gene uncertain. Germline V gene lookup returns CDR1 SGHVS and CDR2 FQNEAQ. The CDR3 loop spans 11 amino acids. Trimming shortened V by 5 bases and J by 10 bases, and 9 bases separated the two germline ends.

Only a few counts were recorded for this clone. The J gene is TRBJ1-1, the V gene TRBV18; 8 bases match TRBD1. After removal of 3 bases from V and 0 bases from J, the junction contained 9 bases not matched to a gene. The CDR3 consists of 17 residues. From germline, CDR1 is KGHSH and CDR2 LQKENI. CDR3 coding DNA: TGTGCCAGCTCACCCAGGGGGCGCGGGGGTATGAACACTGAAGCTTTCTTT. It yields the protein CASSPRGRGGMNTEAFF.

The J gene is TRBJ1-1, the V gene TRBV6-4; TRBD1 is a possible D gene (6 bases). The germline gives CDR1 MRHNA, CDR2 SNTAGT. This CDR3 has 13 amino acids. Trimming removed 5 bases from V and 1 base from J, with 8 bases in between. The CDR3 sequence: CASSTGPNTEAFF. The CDR3 DNA follows: TGTGCCAGCAGTACAGGGCCGAACACTGAAGCTTTCTTT.